The 14 T cell receptor beta chains reported below all come from one sample, sequenced in a study of beta chain features in type 1 diabetes. Isolated RNA was reverse transcribed in full, so expressed TCRB transcripts were sequenced. Assay used: immunoSEQ multiplex PCR; TCRdb lists only in-frame clones, some missing. This sample has 900,000 or so clones; about 17% occur once, and the top ten carry around 0.02%. The sample consisted of naive CD4+ T cells from blood. These receptor sequences come from a woman aged 18-30 years in good health.

This chain connects TRBV14 to TRBJ2-5, with D possibly matching TRBD2 (7 bases). The CDR3 has 18 residues. The V end lost 0 bases, the J end lost 5 bases, and 22 bases lay between the germline ends. Per the germline V gene, CDR1 is SGHDN and CDR2 is FVKESK. This chain's CDR3 is CASSQDRIVPGGRETQYF. The CDR3, as DNA: TGTGCCAGCAGCCAAGATCGGATCGTCCCGGGGGGCAGGGAGACCCAGTACTTC. Filled out from reference TRBV14 and TRBJ2-5, the complete variable domain reads EAGVTQFPSHSVIEKGQTVTLRCDPISGHDNLYWYRRVMGKEIKFLLHFVKESKQDESGMPNNRFLAERTGGTYSTLKVQPAELEDSGVYFCASSQDRIVPGGRETQYFGPGTRLLVL.

This clone was counted only a few times. The chain joins TRBV27 to TRBJ2-7; 13 nucleotides line up with TRBD2. The CDR3 sequence is 14 residues long. From germline, CDR1 is MNHEY and CDR2 SMNVEV (reference sequence). The V gene end was trimmed by 6 bases and the J gene end by 2 bases; junction bases not matched to a gene: 1. The DNA of the CDR3 is TGTGCCAGCAGGGGACTAGCGGGGACCTACGAGCAGTACTTC. The encoded protein is CASRGLAGTYEQYF.

The chain is built from TRBV7-2 and TRBJ2-7, with D possibly matching TRBD1 (6 bases). Trimming stripped 5 bases from V and 0 bases from J, with 11 bases between. This CDR3 region has 14 residues. CDR1 SGHTA and CDR2 FQGNSA come from the germline V gene. The CDR3 region has the DNA TGTGCCAGCAGCCCCTCCAGGGGCTCCTACGAGCAGTACTTC. Protein sequence: CASSPSRGSYEQYF.

CDR3: CASSGGEWLEKLFF. The CDR3 nucleotides are TGTGCCAGCAGTGGGGGGGAGTGGTTAGAAAAACTGTTTTTT. V gene TRBV28 combines with J gene TRBJ1-4; TRBD1 is a possible D gene (5 bases). V dropped 5 bases and J dropped 8 bases, with 15 bases sitting between them. CDR1 is MDHEN, CDR2 SYDVKM, per germline. CDR3 size: 14 residues. The full variable domain, with the rest looked up from reference TRBV28 and TRBJ1-4, is DVKVTQSSRYLVKRTGEKVFLECVQDMDHENMFWYRQDPGLGLRLIYFSYDVKMKEKGDIPEGYSVSREKKERFSLILESASTNQTSMYLCASSGGEWLEKLFFGSGTQLSVL.

V is TRBV9 and J is TRBJ2-2; D might be TRBD1 or TRBD2, each matching 5 bases. This CDR3 is built from 16 residues. V was trimmed by 0 bases and J by 5 bases, leaving 14 bases between them. Germline CDR1 reads SGDLS; CDR2 reads YYNGEE. This CDR3 is CASSVVPGTQTGELFF. DNA of the CDR3: TGTGCCAGCAGCGTAGTCCCAGGGACCCAAACCGGGGAGCTGTTTTTT.

The DNA for the CDR3 is TGTGCCAGCAGCTTGCAGGGGGGGGCCAGGGAAAAACTGTTTTTT. Translated: CASSLQGGAREKLFF. The chain joins TRBV5-4 to TRBJ1-4; TRBD1 agrees at 7 bases. CDR1 and CDR2 (germline): SGHNT, YYREEE (reference sequence). The CDR3 totals 15 residues. J lost 8 bases, V lost 1 base, and 8 bases had no gene match.

As regards this clone: Other nucleotide sequences from this sample produce the same CDR3. This chain links TRBV7-2 with TRBJ2-7, with D possibly being TRBD1 or TRBD2 (5 bases each). CDR3 length: 15 amino acids. Trimming removed 0 bases from V and 4 bases from J, with 13 bases in between. Looked up from germline, CDR1 is SGHTA and CDR2 is FQGNSA. The CDR3 bases are TGTGCCAGCAGCTTAGCAGGGACGGGCTATTACGAGCAGTACTTC. Protein: CASSLAGTGYYEQYF. The full variable domain, its missing parts supplied by reference TRBV7-2 and TRBJ2-7, is GAGVSQSPSNKVTEKGKDVELRCDPISGHTALYWYRQSLGQGLEFLIYFQGNSAPDKSGLPSDRFSAERTGGSVSTLTIQRTQQEDSAVYLCASSLAGTGYYEQYFGPGTRLTVT.

This clone showed up just a few times. V usage is TRBV18 and J usage is TRBJ1-1; D unclear. The CDR3 loop spans 12 amino acids. The germline V and J ends were trimmed by 1 base and 3 bases, with 3 bases remaining between them. Germline V gives CDR1 KGHSH, CDR2 LQKENI. The CDR3 coding sequence is TGTGCCAGCTCACCACGGGACACTGAAGCTTTCTTT. Its translation is CASSPRDTEAFF.

CDR3 in DNA: TGCGCCAGCGGAAATACAAGGTATGAGCAGTTCTTC. Encoded protein: CASGNTRYEQFF. The V call is TRBV5-1, the J call TRBJ2-1; D not resolved. The germline V gene encodes CDR1 SGHRS and CDR2 YFSETQ. This CDR3 is 12 amino acids long. V gave up 7 bases and J gave up 8 bases, with 13 bases separating them.

The chain has TRBV6-6 and TRBJ2-2, with a tentative D call TRBD2 (6 bases). This CDR3 contains 14 residues. Per germline, CDR1 MNHNY and CDR2 SVGAGI (reference sequence). With 5 bases removed from V and 3 bases from J, the gap between germline ends came to 10 bases. The CDR3 is CASSRDSYTGELFF. The DNA for the CDR3 is TGTGCCAGCAGTCGGGACTCATACACCGGGGAGCTGTTTTTT.

V is TRBV7-9 and J is TRBJ2-5, with TRBD2 identical over 9 bases. The germline gives CDR1 SEHNR, CDR2 FQNEAQ (reference sequence). Trimming at V came to 5 bases and at J to 4 bases, leaving 11 bases not matched to a gene. The CDR3 spans 16 residues. The CDR3 DNA sequence: TGTGCCAGCAGCCCCGGGGGGACTAGCCGGGGAGAGACCCAGTACTTC. Its translation is CASSPGGTSRGETQYF.

The DNA of the CDR3 is TGTGCCATCAGTGGGGCGGAAGAGACCCAGTACTTC. It codes for CAISGAEETQYF. The gene calls are TRBV10-3 and TRBJ2-5; no clear D gene. Germline CDR1 is ENHRY and CDR2 is SYGVKD. The germline V and J ends were trimmed by 4 bases and 3 bases, with 6 bases remaining between them. The CDR3 length is 12 residues.

This clone appeared a few times. This chain connects TRBV28 to TRBJ1-5, with D possibly TRBD1 on 6 matching bases. V lost 6 bases and J 2 bases, leaving 17 bases between the germline ends. The germline V gene encodes CDR1 MDHEN and CDR2 SYDVKM. This CDR3 has 16 residues. In DNA form, the CDR3 reads TGTGCCAGCAGACAGGGAAGTTCGGTGGGCAATCAGCCCCAGCATTTT. It is translated as CASRQGSSVGNQPQHF.

The chain is built from TRBV18 and TRBJ2-1; possibly TRBD2 for D (5 bases). Germline CDR1 and CDR2: KGHSH and LQKENI. The V gene lost 5 bases and the J gene lost 0 bases, with 11 bases spanning the gap. The CDR3 covers 15 residues. The CDR3 region has the DNA TGTGCCAGCTCAGCTCCGGGGAGCTCCTACAATGAGCAGTTCTTC. It specifies CASSAPGSSYNEQFF.